A selection of T cell receptor beta chains follows, all from one sample in a study of blood T cell repertoires in COVID-19. Only in-frame clones appear in the TCRdb table, and some are missing; sequencing was by immunoSEQ multiplex PCR. Of under 65,000 clones listed, over 75% are singletons. Sample: peripheral blood. All receptors derive from a man in his fifties or sixties with COVID-19, enrolled during active disease. The CDR3 runs from the conserved cysteine through the conserved F or W. Each record gives: clone size, D gene, J gene, V gene, CDR3 DNA, CDR3 protein. D genes are given only for firm matches. Size is omitted from some rows. Given values are once, few, many or a class for expanded clones.

- | - | TRBJ2-2 | TRBV13 | TGTGCCAGCAGCTTAAACAGGGCGGACGGGGAGCTGTTTTTT | CASSLNRADGELFF
- | - | TRBJ1-2 | TRBV19 | TGTGCCAGTAGTATACTCGGACAGAACTATGGCTACACCTTC | CASSILGQNYGYTF
- | TRBD2 | TRBJ2-5 | TRBV2 | TGTGCCAGCAATGTACTAGCGGGGGGGAAAAAAGAGACCCAGTACTTC | CASNVLAGGKKETQYF
- | TRBD1 | TRBJ2-3 | TRBV11-3 | TGTGCCAGCAGCCAATTTCCGCGCAGGGGGCCAGACACAGATACGCAGTATTTT | CASSQFPRRGPDTDTQYF
- | - | TRBJ2-6 | TRBV11-3 | TGTGCCAGCAGCTTGCCCCTCGGGAGCTCTGGGGCCAACGTCCTGACTTTC | CASSLPLGSSGANVLTF
- | TRBD2 | TRBJ2-1 | TRBV5-1 | TGCGCCAGCAGCTTAGAAACGGGACTAGCGGTCAATGAGCAGTTCTTC | CASSLETGLAVNEQFF
- | TRBD1 | TRBJ1-3 | TRBV6-7 | TGTGCCAGCGGGGACAGGGGGGTCACCATATATTTT | CASGDRGVTIYF
- | - | TRBJ2-7 | TRBV7-8 | TGTGCCAGCAGCCACCGGGACACCACCTACGAGCAGTACTTC | CASSHRDTTYEQYF
- | - | TRBJ2-3 | TRBV7-8 | TGTGCCAGCAGCTTAGCGGGCCAGCGGTCTAGGGATACGCAGTATTTT | CASSLAGQRSRDTQYF
- | - | TRBJ2-1 | TRBV11-2 | TGTGCCAGCAGCTTAGATTGGCGGTTCTACAATGAGCAGTTCTTC | CASSLDWRFYNEQFF
- | - | TRBJ2-7 | TRBV3-1/TRBV3-2 | TGTGCCAGCAGATCCACGCGCGACACCTACGAGCAGTACTTC | CASRSTRDTYEQYF
- | TRBD1 | TRBJ1-4 | TRBV5-6 | TGTGCCAGCAGCTTGGCGGGACAGGGAACTAATGAAAAACTGTTTTTT | CASSLAGQGTNEKLFF
- | TRBD1 | TRBJ1-2 | TRBV6-6 | TGTGCCAGCAGTCAAGGGGGCCAATTTAACTATGGCTACACCTTC | CASSQGGQFNYGYTF
few | TRBD1 | TRBJ1-4 | TRBV18 | TGTGCCAGCTCACGCGGGGACAGGGAGGCTGAAAAACTGTTTTTT | CASSRGDREAEKLFF
- | - | TRBJ1-2 | TRBV6-1 | TGTGCCAGCAGTGAAGGAGGCTTCAACTATGGCTACACCTTC | CASSEGGFNYGYTF
- | TRBD2 | TRBJ2-2 | TRBV5-6 | TGTGCCAGCAGCCCGCAGGCGGGGGGCGCGAACACCGGGGAGCTGTTTTTT | CASSPQAGGANTGELFF
- | - | TRBJ2-7 | TRBV9 | TGTGCCAGCAGCCGACTCCGACTCTCCAACGAGCAGTACTTC | CASSRLRLSNEQYF
few | TRBD1 | TRBJ2-3 | TRBV7-3 | TGTGCCAGCAGCTTAGAGGGGGCCGGCACAGATACGCAGTATTTT | CASSLEGAGTDTQYF
- | TRBD2 | TRBJ2-7 | TRBV3-1/TRBV3-2 | TGTGCCAGCAGCCAGGGCGGGAGAAGGGGAGAGCAGTACTTC | CASSQGGRRGEQYF
- | TRBD1 | TRBJ1-2 | TRBV28 | TGTGCCAGCAGCCGCACAGGGGGCAGGGGCTACACCTTC | CASSRTGGRGYTF
- | - | TRBJ1-2 | TRBV29-1 | TGCAGCGGCGATACAGGGAACTATGGCTACACCTTC | CSGDTGNYGYTF
- | TRBD2 | TRBJ2-1 | TRBV19 | TGTGCCAGTAGTATAAGTGCGGGAGGTATCTACAATGAGCAGTTCTTC | CASSISAGGIYNEQFF
- | - | TRBJ1-6 | TRBV30 | TGTGCCTGGAGGGACAGAAGCGTGAGTTCACCCCTCCACTTT | CAWRDRSVSSPLHF
- | - | TRBJ1-4 | TRBV18 | TGTGCCAGCTCACGGAGACAGCCTAATGAAAAACTGTTTTTT | CASSRRQPNEKLFF
- | TRBD1 | TRBJ1-2 | TRBV6-6 | TGTGCCAGCAGTCCTTTGGGACAGGGAAAGTTCGTCTATGGCTACACCTTC | CASSPLGQGKFVYGYTF
- | - | TRBJ2-2 | TRBV5-8 | TGTGCCAGCAGCTTCCGGGGAGACACCGGGGAGCTGTTTTTT | CASSFRGDTGELFF
- | - | TRBJ2-7 | TRBV7-2 | TGTGCCAGCACAGGGACTCCCTACGAGCAGTACTTC | CASTGTPYEQYF
- | - | TRBJ2-5 | TRBV29-1 | TGCAGCTGTTCGGTAGGGGTCGAATTAGAGACCCAGTACTTC | CSCSVGVELETQYF
- | - | TRBJ2-5 | TRBV6-5 | TGTGCCAGCGGAAGGGGCCAAGAGACCCAGTACTTC | CASGRGQETQYF
- | TRBD1 | TRBJ1-1 | TRBV29-1 | TGCAGCGCGCATGGACAGGGGAACACTGAAGCTTTCTTT | CSAHGQGNTEAFF
- | - | TRBJ2-7 | TRBV14 | TGTGCCAGCGGCTTCTGGTACGAGCAGTACTTC | CASGFWYEQYF
- | - | TRBJ1-5 | TRBV4-2 | TGTGCCAGCAGCCAAGAGGCGGGCAGGGGAAGTCAGCCCCAGCATTTT | CASSQEAGRGSQPQHF
once | - | TRBJ1-1 | TRBV9 | TGTGCCAGCAGCGCCAGGGAAGGGAATTTGGAAGCTTTCTTT | CASSAREGNLEAFF
- | TRBD1 | TRBJ2-7 | TRBV7-8 | TGTGCCAGCAGCTCAACAGGGGCCTCTTCCTACGAGCAGTACTTC | CASSSTGASSYEQYF
- | - | TRBJ2-4 | TRBV7-9 | TGTGCCAGCAGCGCGCGCGAAAACATTCAGTACTTC | CASSARENIQYF
- | - | TRBJ2-2 | TRBV18 | TGTGCCAGCTCACTTTCGGCAGGACACCTGGACACCGGGGAGCTGTTTTTT | CASSLSAGHLDTGELFF
- | - | TRBJ2-5 | TRBV7-2 | TGTGCCAGCAGCTTAGCACGGGGGGCCGGGGAGACCCAGTACTTC | CASSLARGAGETQYF
- | - | TRBJ1-3 | TRBV3-1/TRBV3-2 | TGTGCCAGCAGCCAACAGGGTTCTGTTGGCAACACCATATATTTT | CASSQQGSVGNTIYF
- | - | TRBJ1-4 | TRBV19 | TGTGCCAGTAGTCCGGGACACGCTAATGAAAAACTGTTTTTT | CASSPGHANEKLFF
- | TRBD2 | TRBJ2-2 | TRBV18 | TGTGCCAGCTCACCCCAGCGGGGGGTTCCCGGGGAGCTGTTTTTT | CASSPQRGVPGELFF
- | - | TRBJ2-4 | TRBV7-9 | TGTGCCAGCAGCCCCGGAGGGGGACAGCAGTACTTC | CASSPGGGQQYF
- | - | TRBJ1-5 | TRBV20-1 | TGCAGTGCTAGTCTGGCTTCGGGTAGCAATCAGCCCCAGCATTTT | CSASLASGSNQPQHF
- | TRBD1 | TRBJ2-1 | TRBV9 | TGTGCCAGCAGCCGGACAGGGGTCTACAATGAGCAGTTCTTC | CASSRTGVYNEQFF
- | - | TRBJ2-5 | TRBV5-1 | TGCGCCAGCAGTTCTCTTGGTCCTGCGGGGGAGACCCAGTACTTC | CASSSLGPAGETQYF
- | - | TRBJ1-5 | TRBV12-3/TRBV12-4 | TGTGCCAGCAGTAGTCGGTATAATCAGCCCCAGCATTTT | CASSSRYNQPQHF
- | TRBD1 | TRBJ1-6 | TRBV9 | TGTGCCAGCTCCATAGGGGGCCAGGGGATCGGAGACAATTCACCCCTCCACTTT | CASSIGGQGIGDNSPLHF
once | TRBD2 | TRBJ2-7 | TRBV3-1/TRBV3-2 | TGTGCCAGCAGCCATAGCGGGACTAGCGTTTACGAGCAGTACTTC | CASSHSGTSVYEQYF
few | - | TRBJ2-7 | TRBV7-8 | TGTGCCAGCAGCATTCCTAGACAGGACGAACCCTCCTACGAGCAGTACTTC | CASSIPRQDEPSYEQYF
- | TRBD1 | TRBJ1-2 | TRBV5-1 | TGCGCCAGCAGCTTGGGGAGGGGGCGGAATGGCTACACCTTC | CASSLGRGRNGYTF
few | - | TRBJ1-1 | TRBV3-1/TRBV3-2 | TGTGCCAGCAGCCACAGGGAAGTGAACACTGAAGCTTTCTTT | CASSHREVNTEAFF
- | - | TRBJ2-3 | TRBV5-8 | TGTGCCAGCAGCTTGGGGGGAAGTAGACTAACAGATACGCAGTATTTT | CASSLGGSRLTDTQYF
- | - | TRBJ2-7 | TRBV11-3 | TGTGCCAGCAGCTTTCAGGGGAGCCACGAGCAGTACTTC | CASSFQGSHEQYF
- | - | TRBJ1-1 | TRBV30 | TGTGCCTGGGACAGAATGAACACTGAAGCTTTCTTT | CAWDRMNTEAFF